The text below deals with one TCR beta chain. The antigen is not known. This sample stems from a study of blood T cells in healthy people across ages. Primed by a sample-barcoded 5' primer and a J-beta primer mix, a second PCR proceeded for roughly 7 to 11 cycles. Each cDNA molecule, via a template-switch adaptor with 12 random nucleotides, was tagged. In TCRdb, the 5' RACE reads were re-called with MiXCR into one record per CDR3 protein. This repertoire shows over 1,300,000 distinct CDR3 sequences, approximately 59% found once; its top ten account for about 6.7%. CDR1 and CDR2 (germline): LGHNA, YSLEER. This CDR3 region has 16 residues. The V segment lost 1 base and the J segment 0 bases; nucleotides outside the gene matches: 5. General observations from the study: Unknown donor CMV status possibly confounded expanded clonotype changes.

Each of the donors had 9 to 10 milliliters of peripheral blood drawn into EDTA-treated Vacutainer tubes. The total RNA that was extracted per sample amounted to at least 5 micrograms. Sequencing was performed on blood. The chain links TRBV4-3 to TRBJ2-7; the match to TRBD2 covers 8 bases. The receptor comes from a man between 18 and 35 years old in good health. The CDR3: CASSQARGGFSYEQYF. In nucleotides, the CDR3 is TGCGCCAGCAGCCAAGCCCGCGGGGGGTTCTCCTACGAGCAGTACTTC.